This T cell receptor beta chain originates from a study of blood T cell repertoires in COVID-19. Turning to the study itself: Donors in the United States, Italy and Spain gave samples during acute or convalescent COVID-19. The analysed material was cDNA or gDNA that came from T cells, B-cell-depleted T cells, or PBMCs.

In the original workflow: Amplification with reference gene primers provided the estimates of nucleated cell counts. Clones were read by immunoSEQ multiplex PCR, and TCRdb kept only the in-frame ones, dropping some. D and trimming come from the DNA, and the V and J calls and clone size come from that table. The sample consists of some 700,000 clones, about nine tenths of them appearing once. The CDR3 is made up of 12 amino acids. In germline, CDR1 is MNHNY, CDR2 SVGAGI (reference sequence). V was pared by 11 bases and J by 8 bases, with 10 bases of the junction left unmatched. The sequence was collected from a woman under 30 with acute or convalescent COVID-19. The sample was peripheral blood. J is TRBJ1-2 and V is TRBV6-6; the match to TRBD1 covers 8 bases. The DNA for the CDR3 is TGTGCCGGATGGGACAGGATAGGCGGCTACACCTTC. It encodes CAGWDRIGGYTF.